This TCR beta chain was recovered during a study of regulatory T cells in long-lasting Graves disease. Points from the study as a whole: Lower TCR diversity characterized persistent Graves' patients relative to newly diagnosed patients.

CDR3 size: 15 residues. Per the germline V gene, CDR1 is LNHDA and CDR2 is SQIVND (reference sequence). The V and J ends lost 5 bases and 0 bases respectively, with 12 bases between them. Time point meaning: newly diagnosed GD, antithyroid drugs for less than 3 months. PBMC RNA was the source of the TCR library. Arm-PCR of CDR3 regions and iRepertoire HTBI primers were used to build TCR beta libraries. TCRdb reprocessed the multiplex PCR reads via MiXCR and lists one record per CDR3 protein. Of some 490,000 distinct CDR3 sequences in the sample, around 13% were seen once. This clonotype was seen a few times. Its specificity is unknown. A further study also used this sample, focusing on T cells in Graves' hyperthyroidism and ophthalmopathy.

This chain uses TRBV19 with TRBJ2-3; D gene unclear. This receptor was obtained from a woman in her twenties or thirties with Graves disease. The sequenced sample was peripheral blood mononuclear cells (PBMCs), obtained at new diagnosis, from a patient treated with antithyroid drugs. The CDR3 DNA follows: TGTGCCAGTAGTGCCTGGAGCGCGAGCACAGATACGCAGTATTTT. Its protein is CASSAWSASTDTQYF.